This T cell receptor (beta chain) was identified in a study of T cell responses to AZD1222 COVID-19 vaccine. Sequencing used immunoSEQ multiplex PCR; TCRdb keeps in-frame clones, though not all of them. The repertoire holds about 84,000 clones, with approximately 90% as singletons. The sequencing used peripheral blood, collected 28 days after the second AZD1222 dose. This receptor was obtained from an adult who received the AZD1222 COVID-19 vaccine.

The CDR3 protein is CSASTGVSYNEQFF. The CDR3, as DNA: TGCAGTGCTAGTACAGGGGTCTCCTACAATGAGCAGTTCTTC. The chain has TRBV20-1 and TRBJ2-1; 7 nucleotides match TRBD1. Germline V gene sequence: CDR1 DFQATT, CDR2 SNEGSKA (reference sequence). The CDR3 is 14 amino acids. Germline trimming cut 3 bases from V and 0 bases from J; bases unmatched to any gene: 2.